This record covers a single T cell receptor beta chain. No antigen is known for it. Sequenced material consisted of expressed TCRB transcripts (all of the isolated RNA was reverse transcribed). This table comes from immunoSEQ multiplex PCR, and its TCRdb copy is limited to in-frame clones, with some not included. The sample yields about 650,000 clones, roughly 12% seen once. The sample is drawn from a study of beta chain features in type 1 diabetes. Study-level points and caveats: Significant though moderate, a shortening of TCRB CDR3s appeared in all four CD4+ subsets of Type 1 diabetes patients.

CDR1 MGHDK and CDR2 SYGVNS come from the germline V gene. V was pared by 2 bases and J by 4 bases, with 14 bases between. This CDR3 comprises 15 residues. The TCR sequence derives from a man between 25 and 39 years old with type 1 diabetes. Source material: naive CD4+ T cells from blood. V is TRBV25-1 and J is TRBJ1-2, with D hard to call. As DNA, the CDR3 is TGTGCCAGCAGTGAAGGGTATGGGTTTGGCTATGGCTACACCTTC. Amino acid sequence: CASSEGYGFGYGYTF.